The present entry profiles one T cell receptor (beta chain) with its context. This sample is part of a study of somatic mutations in cytotoxic T cells in rheumatoid arthritis. About the study: A subset of V beta antibody-stained T-cell populations was isolated by flow sorting, reaching nearly 100% purity, and this subset included V beta1+ cells that went on to TCRB sequencing.

The trim removed 2 bases at V and 6 bases at J, leaving 5 bases unmatched. Germline V CDR1 and CDR2: MNHEY, SMNVEV (reference sequence). The CDR3 length is 15 residues. Using immunoSEQ multiplex PCR, the repertoire was profiled, and TCRdb retains in-frame clones only, with some absent. The repertoire includes about 18,000 clones, about three quarters of them detected once, and roughly 30% sits in the top ten. The chain recombines TRBV27 with TRBJ2-1, with 9 bases fitting TRBD2. This TCR was recovered from an adult with rheumatoid arthritis. Material for sequencing was CD8+ T cells sorted from blood. CDR3 region: CASSLTSGSGNEQFF. The CDR3 DNA reads as TGTGCCAGCAGTTTAACTAGCGGGTCGGGCAATGAGCAGTTCTTC.